This T cell receptor (beta chain) was documented in a study of cytomegalovirus exposure and HLA in healthy donors. The PCR was carried out with 60 Vbeta primers and 13 Jbeta primers. Profiled with immunoSEQ multiplex PCR; TCRdb holds only in-frame clones, not every one. The sample holds roughly 200,000 clones, over 80% seen once. Germline-derived CDR1 and CDR2 are SGHTA and FQGNSA. The CDR3 spans 13 residues. The ends were cut back, 10 bases at V and 5 bases at J, with 18 bases in the middle. V is TRBV7-2 and J is TRBJ2-7, with a tentative D call TRBD1 (6 bases). This TCR derives from a man aged 45-65 years in good health and CMV-seronegative. Source material: PBMCs. The CDR3 coding sequence is TGTGCCACTTCGGGACAAAGGATCAACGAGCAGTACTTC. Translating gives CATSGQRINEQYF.